The rows below give T cell receptor beta chains drawn from one sample of a study of T cell responses to AZD1222 COVID-19 vaccine. The assay was immunoSEQ multiplex PCR, and TCRdb's table has in-frame clones only and misses some. The sample lists approximately 140,000 clones, roughly 90% seen once, with approximately 3.4% in the top ten. The sample here was peripheral blood, taken 28 days after the second AZD1222 dose. These receptors all come from an adult who received the AZD1222 COVID-19 vaccine. The CDR3 runs from the conserved cysteine through the conserved F or W.

v_call	j_call	cdr3_aa
TRBV7-9	TRBJ2-5	CASSLGTSGSVRETQYF
TRBV15	TRBJ1-4	CATSRDRGANEKLFF
TRBV19	TRBJ2-5	CASSRKIRETQYF
TRBV18	TRBJ1-1	CASSRSTPGETEAFF
TRBV23-1	TRBJ2-1	CASSQSPTGRGNNEQFF
TRBV7-6	TRBJ2-3	CASSPRDRRLASGRSTDTQYF
TRBV7-3	TRBJ2-1	CASSSGLAFYNEQFF
TRBV12-3/TRBV12-4	TRBJ1-2	CASSLYLLGYTF
TRBV7-9	TRBJ1-2	CASSLGGSYGYTF
TRBV11-2	TRBJ2-5	CASSLDRASGGETQYF
TRBV4-1	TRBJ2-1	CASSPSPSSALNEQFF
TRBV5-1	TRBJ2-3	CASSSRELLSTDTQYF
TRBV2	TRBJ1-5	CASSQGSNQPQHF
TRBV5-1	TRBJ2-5	CASRASGDPPETQYF
TRBV28	TRBJ2-5	CASRTGTSGISQETQYF
TRBV5-1	TRBJ1-2	CASSLKGSQGDSYGYTF
TRBV6-5	TRBJ1-1	CASSFSRTGEDTEAFF
TRBV5-1	TRBJ1-1	CASSLQENTEAFF
TRBV10-3	TRBJ2-3	CAISESRDTDTQYF
TRBV7-9	TRBJ1-3	CASSPGAAGNTIYF
TRBV10-1	TRBJ2-1	CASSETEYNEQFF
TRBV2	TRBJ1-1	CASSEGDLGSEAFF
TRBV6-5	TRBJ2-1	CASSPRDRDGFEQFF
TRBV5-1	TRBJ1-2	CASSLVGNYGYTF
TRBV7-8	TRBJ1-2	CASSHMTDYGYTF
TRBV7-9	TRBJ2-7	CASSLDWDSSYEQYF
TRBV24-1	TRBJ2-3	CATSDAVYADTQYF
TRBV5-1	TRBJ2-3	CASSLDSGRGTDTQYF
TRBV9	TRBJ1-1	CASSKTGGDTEAFF
TRBV25-1	TRBJ2-7	CASSEWRQGSSYEQYF
TRBV5-5	TRBJ1-2	CASSSYTNYGYTF
TRBV19	TRBJ1-6	CASNPPGGNSPLHF
TRBV6-2/TRBV6-3	TRBJ1-2	CASSYSAGTGDLYGYTF
TRBV7-3	TRBJ2-7	CASSSRTSGNEQYF
TRBV13	TRBJ2-6	CASSSPSGGANVLTF
TRBV9	TRBJ1-4	CASSVAGGPGEKLFF
TRBV21-1	TRBJ2-7	CASSKVGQSSYEQYF
TRBV29-1	TRBJ1-1	CSVGGRQSNTEAFF
TRBV30	TRBJ1-6	CAWSVWRGVNSPLHF
TRBV7-8	TRBJ1-4	CASSLVKGINEKLFF
TRBV29-1	TRBJ2-7	CSAGLRGWEQYF
TRBV11-1	TRBJ2-7	CASSLGASGRVSEQYF
TRBV28	TRBJ1-6	CASSPNRRPNNSPLHF
TRBV25-1	TRBJ2-1	CASGRWGLASYNEQFF
TRBV2	TRBJ2-7	CASSEAILRLAGGYQRDSYEQYF
TRBV18	TRBJ2-5	CASSPPSQGGETQYF
TRBV14	TRBJ2-1	CASSQGVGLAGVNEQFF
TRBV18	TRBJ1-1	CASSLGIGSNTEAFF
TRBV10-1	TRBJ2-1	CASSEGTSGSGSSYNEQFF
TRBV3-1/TRBV3-2	TRBJ2-7	CASSQQRDSYEQYF
TRBV5-4	TRBJ2-3	CASSLGTSATTDTQYF
TRBV15	TRBJ2-1	CATSRDSDRATYNEQFF
TRBV30	TRBJ2-7	CAWSRQNSYEQYF
TRBV4-2	TRBJ2-1	CASSQEELAGVDPYIEFF
TRBV28	TRBJ1-2	CASSLRGAVGTTNYGYTF
TRBV5-5	TRBJ1-1	CASSPRLGLVTEAFF
TRBV24-1	TRBJ2-1	CATSDGSGGSYNEQFF